This is a list of T cell receptor beta chains from one sample in a study of T cell changes during pregnancy in multiple sclerosis. The protocol was immunoSEQ multiplex PCR, while the TCRdb copy is restricted to in-frame clones and leaves out a portion. The table has 65,000 to 80,000 clones, about nine tenths seen once. The sample consisted of peripheral blood, taken in the third trimester of pregnancy. The receptor set was obtained from a female donor with multiple sclerosis, enrolled in a pregnancy study. The conserved cysteine and the conserved F or W are not part of the CDR3 here.

CDR3aa | v_gene
ASSPPLAQGGSYEQY | TRBV7-9
ASSLNRAGATDTQY | TRBV7-9
ASVSPSGTSYEQY | TRBV6-5
ASSRQGAGNTIY | TRBV25-1
ASSSQGDTGELF | TRBV5-1
ASSHEGLDYGYT | TRBV5-5
ASSSAGGSSYNEQF | TRBV7-3
ASDRGLNTGELF | TRBV19
ASSIDGRETDTQY | TRBV19
SVEGTSERNEQF | TRBV29-1
ASSLGFSGNTEAF | TRBV11-2
ASSQGISVRTGKNTEAF | TRBV4-1
ATSGGQGWTEGYGYT | TRBV15
ASRQVYNTEAF | TRBV6-1